This T cell receptor beta chain is from a study of blood T cell repertoires in COVID-19. Clones were read by immunoSEQ multiplex PCR, and TCRdb kept only the in-frame ones, dropping some. This sample yields some 300,000 clones, of which around 88% are seen a single time; around 13% belongs to the top ten. The clonotype comes from a woman in her sixties or seventies with COVID-19, enrolled during active disease. Sequenced: peripheral blood.

The DNA of the CDR3 is TGTGCCAGCAGCCAAGAGCGGACAGCTGAAGCTTTCTTT. It translates to CASSQERTAEAFF. The gene calls are TRBV3-1 (or the pseudogene TRBV3-2) and TRBJ1-1, with a weak D call TRBD1 (6 bases). Trimming took 0 bases from V and 6 from J, leaving 8 bases between them. The CDR3 is made up of 13 amino acids. Per germline, CDR1 LGHDT and CDR2 YNNKEL (reference sequence).